The present entry profiles one T cell receptor beta chain with its context. This entry belongs to a study of Ad26.COV2.S vaccination and SARS-CoV-2 variants. Background on the study: Administration of Ad26.COV2.S was intramuscular, either once or twice 56 days apart.

This table comes from immunoSEQ multiplex PCR, and its TCRdb copy is limited to in-frame clones, with some not included. The top ten hold about 3.4% of the sample, which has roughly 350,000 clones, around nine tenths seen once. Regarding treatment: over 15 received Ad26.COV2.S at low or high dose, single or two shots; about 5 received placebo; per-sample allocation not given. Collection of the samples took place on day 63 after the first injection of vaccine or placebo. It was Wuhan-strain SARS-CoV-2 spike that the Ad26 vaccine vector expressed. The CDR3 contains 14 residues. V lost 5 bases and J lost 1; bases outside the gene matches: 5. The germline V gene has CDR1 LNHDA and CDR2 SQIVND (reference sequence).

The clonotype originates from a person aged 18-60 years who received the Ad26.COV2.S COVID-19 vaccine or a placebo. V usage is TRBV19 and J usage is TRBJ2-7; 7 bases are shared with TRBD1. The sample here was peripheral blood, taken in a trial of Ad26.COV2.S vaccine versus placebo. For the CDR3, the DNA is TGTGCCAGTAGTCCCGGGACAGCATCCTACGAGCAGTACTTC. Residues: CASSPGTASYEQYF.